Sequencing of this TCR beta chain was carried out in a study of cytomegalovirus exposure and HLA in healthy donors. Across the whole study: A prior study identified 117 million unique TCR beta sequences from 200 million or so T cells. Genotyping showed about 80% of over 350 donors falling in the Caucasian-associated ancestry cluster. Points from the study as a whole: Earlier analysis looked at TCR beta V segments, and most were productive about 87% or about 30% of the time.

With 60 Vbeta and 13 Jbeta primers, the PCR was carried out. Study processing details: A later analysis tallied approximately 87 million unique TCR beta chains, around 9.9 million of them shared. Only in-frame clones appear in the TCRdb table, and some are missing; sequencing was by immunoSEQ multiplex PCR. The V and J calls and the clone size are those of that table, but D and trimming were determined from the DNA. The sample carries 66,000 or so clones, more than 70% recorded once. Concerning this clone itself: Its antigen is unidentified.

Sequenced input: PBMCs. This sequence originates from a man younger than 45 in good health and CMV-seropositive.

The CDR3 loop reads CASSGDLQAYNEQFF. The CDR3 DNA follows: TGTGCCAGTAGTGGTGATTTACAGGCCTACAATGAGCAGTTCTTC. V gene TRBV19 combines with J gene TRBJ2-1; D is perhaps TRBD1 (5 bases). CDR1 LNHDA and CDR2 SQIVND come from the germline V gene (reference sequence). The CDR3 extends over 15 amino acids. The V gene lost 5 bases and the J gene lost 2 bases, with 13 bases spanning the gap. The full variable domain, its missing parts supplied by reference TRBV19 and TRBJ2-1, is DGGITQSPKYLFRKEGQNVTLSCEQNLNHDAMYWYRQDPGQGLRLIYYSQIVNDFQKGDIAEGYSVSREKKESFPLTVTSAQKNPTAFYLCASSGDLQAYNEQFFGPGTRLTVL.